Below, 18 T cell receptor beta chains from the same sample are listed, as sequenced in a study of T cell responses to AZD1222 COVID-19 vaccine. Generated by immunoSEQ multiplex PCR, the TCRdb table keeps only in-frame clones and is missing some. The sample holds under 200,000 clones, 85% to 95% seen once. Material: peripheral blood, obtained on day 0 of AZD1222 vaccination. The receptors stem from an adult in good health.

The gene calls are TRBV28 and TRBJ2-1; D could derive from TRBD1 or TRBD2 (6 bases each). Per germline, CDR1 MDHEN and CDR2 SYDVKM. This CDR3 is 16 amino acids long. V lost 6 bases, J lost 5 bases, and 20 bases lay in between. This chain's CDR3 is CASSNPQGGPHNEQFF. The CDR3 DNA reads TGTGCCAGCAGCAACCCCCAAGGGGGGCCGCACAATGAGCAGTTCTTC.

The J gene is TRBJ2-7, the V gene TRBV6-2 or TRBV6-3; TRBD1 aligns across 9 bases. Unmatched junction bases numbered 10, after V lost 4 bases and J lost 3 bases. This CDR3 region has 16 residues. Germline CDR1 MNHEY, CDR2 SVGEGT. The CDR3 reads CASSWNGDRAFYEQYF. CDR3 nucleotides: TGTGCCAGCAGTTGGAACGGGGACAGGGCGTTCTACGAGCAGTACTTC.

The V and J genes are TRBV7-3 and TRBJ2-1, with D uncertain. Germline lookup yields CDR1 SGHTA and CDR2 FQGTGA. V was shortened by 0 bases and J by 7 bases, with 7 bases between the two germline ends. The CDR3 is 13 residues long. CDR3 nucleotide sequence: TGTGCCAGCAGCTTAACCCAAGATAATGAGCAGTTCTTC. This gives the protein CASSLTQDNEQFF.

V gene TRBV19 combines with J gene TRBJ1-2; no reliable D call. Trimming cost V 5 bases and J 7 bases, with 8 bases left between them. CDR3 size: 11 residues. Looked up from germline, CDR1 is LNHDA and CDR2 is SQIVND (reference sequence). The CDR3 sequence: CASSSAIGYTF. CDR3 sequence (DNA): TGTGCCAGTAGTTCGGCAATTGGCTACACCTTC.

This chain joins TRBV9 and TRBJ1-2; maybe TRBD1 (5 bases). The CDR3 loop spans 15 amino acids. V was shortened by 0 bases and J by 4 bases, with 13 bases between the two germline ends. Per the germline V gene, CDR1 is SGDLS and CDR2 is YYNGEE. This chain's CDR3 is CASSVGTGGIYGYTF. The CDR3 DNA reads as TGTGCCAGCAGCGTAGGAACAGGCGGAATCTATGGCTACACCTTC.

CDR3 residues: CATRARDNYNSPLHF. The CDR3 DNA reads as TGTGCCACGCGAGCCCGGGACAATTATAATTCACCCCTCCACTTT. The chain links TRBV2 to TRBJ1-6, with TRBD1 as a possible D gene (6 bases). Germline loops: CDR1 SNHLY, CDR2 FYNNEI. The CDR3 extends over 15 amino acids. V lost 10 bases to trimming and J lost 4 bases, with 17 bases between them.

This chain uses TRBV5-5 with TRBJ1-1; D not certain. Between the trimmed V and J ends, which lost 4 bases and 11 bases, there was a span of 21 bases. Germline CDR1 reads SGHKS; CDR2 reads YYEKEE (reference sequence). The CDR3 is made up of 14 amino acids. CDR3 sequence: CASSRTPGPIRAFF. CDR3 in DNA: TGTGCCAGCAGCCGCACCCCTGGGCCGATCAGGGCTTTCTTT.

The chain carries TRBV27 and TRBJ1-6; D is unresolved. Trimming removed 4 bases from V and 0 bases from J, with 7 bases in between. This CDR3 comprises 15 residues. Germline V gives CDR1 MNHEY, CDR2 SMNVEV (reference sequence). The CDR3 reads CASSSDGSYNSPLHF. Written as DNA, the CDR3 is TGTGCCAGCAGTTCGGACGGCTCCTATAATTCACCCCTCCACTTT.

The rearrangement joins TRBV27 to TRBJ1-4, with a weak D call TRBD1 (6 bases). Germline assignment: CDR1 MNHEY and CDR2 SMNVEV (reference sequence). The CDR3 loop spans 14 amino acids. Trimming pared 5 bases from V and 3 bases from J, leaving 10 bases between. CDR3: CASSRQDANEKLFF. CDR3 in DNA: TGTGCCAGCAGTAGACAGGACGCTAATGAAAAACTGTTTTTT.

The chain recombines TRBV19 with TRBJ2-7; 8 bases agree with TRBD1. Germline V lookup: CDR1 LNHDA, CDR2 SQIVND (reference sequence). The CDR3 extends over 15 amino acids. Trimming at V came to 1 base and at J to 0 bases, leaving 2 bases not matched to a gene. In nucleotides, the CDR3 is TGTGCCAGTAGTATAGGACAGGGGAACTCCTACGAGCAGTACTTC. The encoded protein is CASSIGQGNSYEQYF.

The chain employs TRBV6-5 and TRBJ1-2; 7 nucleotides line up with TRBD1. This CDR3 region has 15 residues. The V gene end was trimmed by 7 bases and the J gene end by 6 bases; junction bases not matched to a gene: 14. Germline lookup yields CDR1 MNHEY and CDR2 SVGAGI. CDR3: CASTFMTGFGHGYTF. Written as DNA, the CDR3 is TGTGCCAGCACCTTCATGACAGGGTTCGGGCATGGCTACACCTTC.

V is TRBV30 and J is TRBJ1-2; D remains ambiguous. The CDR3 is 12 residues long. Germline V gene sequence: CDR1 GTSNPN, CDR2 SVGIG (reference sequence). Trimming cost V 2 bases and J 8 bases, with 12 bases left between them. DNA of the CDR3: TGTGCCTGGAGTTTACGGTTTGAGGGCTACACCTTC. It encodes CAWSLRFEGYTF.

CDR3 region: CASSDTPGARSPLHF. CDR3 bases: TGTGCCAGCAGTGACACCCCAGGGGCCCGCTCACCCCTCCACTTT. This chain connects TRBV6-1 to TRBJ1-6, with D maybe TRBD1 (6 bases). Germline CDR1 reads MNHNS; CDR2 reads SASEGT. The CDR3 sequence is 15 residues long. V lost 3 bases to trimming and J lost 10 bases, with 16 bases between them.

CDR3 nucleotides: TGTGCCAGCAGCTTAGCGCGACCGGGACACACTAATGAAAAACTGTTTTTT. Translating it yields CASSLARPGHTNEKLFF. The rearrangement links TRBV7-9 to TRBJ1-4; tentatively, D is TRBD1 (6 bases). CDR1 is SEHNR and CDR2 is FQNEAQ in the germline V gene (reference sequence). This CDR3 region has 17 residues. With 0 bases removed from V and 2 bases from J, the gap between germline ends came to 13 bases.

This chain joins TRBV30 and TRBJ1-4; 8 bases are shared with TRBD1. The germline gives CDR1 GTSNPN, CDR2 SVGIG (reference sequence). The CDR3 loop spans 12 amino acids. Germline trimming cut 8 bases from V and 7 bases from J; bases unmatched to any gene: 6. The CDR3: CARQGWGEKLFF. DNA of the CDR3: TGTGCCCGACAGGGGTGGGGTGAAAAACTGTTTTTT.

The gene calls are TRBV7-9 and TRBJ2-1, with unresolved D. With 1 base removed from V and 4 bases from J, the gap between germline ends came to 5 bases. This CDR3 has 13 residues. Looked up from germline, CDR1 is SEHNR and CDR2 is FQNEAQ (reference sequence). CDR3 bases: TGTGCCAGCAGCTTAGTAGGATACAATGAGCAGTTCTTC. Translation: CASSLVGYNEQFF.

The chain combines TRBV12-3 or TRBV12-4 with TRBJ2-7; 8 nucleotides agree with TRBD1. The CDR3 contains 13 residues. V gave up 8 bases and J gave up 5 bases; unmatched junction bases: 8. The CDR3 protein is CASAGQGVHEQYF. The CDR3 DNA sequence: TGTGCCAGCGCCGGACAGGGAGTACACGAGCAGTACTTC.

The chain recombines TRBV5-4 with TRBJ2-2; 8 bases fit TRBD1. Unmatched junction bases numbered 2, after V lost 4 bases and J lost 3 bases. CDR3 size: 14 residues. Germline CDR1 SGHNT, CDR2 YYREEE (reference sequence). The CDR3 region is CASSHRGDTGELFF. CDR3 in DNA: TGTGCCAGCAGCCACAGGGGGGACACCGGGGAGCTGTTTTTT.